Listed here are 14 T cell receptor beta chains from one sample, sequenced in a study of T cells expressing NK-cell markers (dated by TCRdb to 2018 to 2021). Library generation was performed with 5' RACE. TCRdb names Illumina HiSeq 2000 as the instrument used. One entry per CDR3 protein sequence results from the TCRdb reprocessing of the reads, with DNA left out. The table of this sample itemizes about 450,000 distinct CDR3 sequences. The ten largest make up roughly 7.2% of the sample. Material: blood T cells: a sorted CD56 or NKG2C T cell subset, CD4+ or CD8+ T cells, or bulk PBMC T cells (not recorded which). All receptors come from a woman aged 18 to 75 in good health.

This CDR3 reads CASSRTAPASSSTDTQYF. The V call is TRBV6-2 or TRBV6-3, the J call TRBJ2-3. This CDR3 has 18 residues. Germline V gene lookup returns CDR1 MNHEY and CDR2 SVGEGT.

V usage is TRBV7-2 and J usage is TRBJ2-1; TCRdb proposes TRBD1, but this gene call is untestable without DNA. The germline gives CDR1 SGHTA, CDR2 FQGNSA. This CDR3 has 14 residues. CDR3 sequence reads: CASSGDRIYNEQFF.

The chain is built from TRBV20-1 and TRBJ1-5; TCRdb selects TRBD1, and the lack of DNA leaves this call unchecked. Germline V gives CDR1 DFQATT, CDR2 SNEGSKA (reference sequence). The CDR3 is 15 amino acids. The CDR3 sequence is CSASVRDSGNQPQHF.

The CDR3 reads CASSFTAADEQYF. The rearrangement joins TRBV12-3 or TRBV12-4 to TRBJ2-7. The CDR3 consists of 13 residues.

The chain combines TRBV19 with TRBJ2-3; the TRBD2 assignment by TCRdb is unverifiable without DNA. The germline gives CDR1 LNHDA, CDR2 SQIVND (reference sequence). This CDR3 is 15 amino acids long. CDR3 sequence reads: CASSISGSSTDTQYF.

The chain employs TRBV7-2 and TRBJ2-1; TCRdb designates TRBD2, a call that cannot be tested without DNA. Germline CDR1 and CDR2: SGHTA and FQGNSA. The length of the CDR3 is 13 residues. CDR3 residues: CASTWAGRGEQFF.

The chain carries TRBV2 and TRBJ1-1; TCRdb picks TRBD1, but there is no DNA to check that call. CDR1 and CDR2 (germline): SNHLY, FYNNEI. The CDR3 length is 15 residues. The CDR3 loop is CATPRDRKPNTEAFF.

The CDR3 protein is CASSSQDRANYGYTF. V is TRBV28 and J is TRBJ1-2; TCRdb reports TRBD1, a call that lacks DNA to check it against. CDR3 length: 15 residues. Germline-derived CDR1 and CDR2 are MDHEN and SYDVKM.

The chain recombines TRBV6-2 or TRBV6-3 with TRBJ2-1; TCRdb lists TRBD1, though no DNA is available to test this call. The germline V gene has CDR1 MNHEY and CDR2 SVGEGT. The CDR3 is made up of 19 amino acids. CDR3 loop: CASSYRGGGTQIYYNEQFF.

J is TRBJ1-3 and V is TRBV6-2 or TRBV6-3. The CDR3 runs to 12 residues. Germline V gene sequence: CDR1 MNHEY, CDR2 SVGEGT. The CDR3 spells CASSYSGNTIYF.

The CDR3 sequence: CASSFSSRGTENEKLFF. The V and J genes are TRBV28 and TRBJ1-4; lacking DNA, the TRBD1 call made by TCRdb goes unchecked. The CDR3 is 17 amino acids. The germline CDR1 and CDR2 sequences are MDHEN and SYDVKM.

V is TRBV12-3 or TRBV12-4 and J is TRBJ2-7; TCRdb's assignment of TRBD1 cannot be checked, as there is no DNA. This CDR3 contains 14 residues. The chain's CDR3 is CASSLRGYGYEQYF.

V usage is TRBV6-5 and J usage is TRBJ1-3; checking the TCRdb D call of TRBD1 is not possible without DNA. From germline, CDR1 is MNHEY and CDR2 SVGAGI. The CDR3 contains 17 residues. The CDR3 sequence is CASSYTGTPSSGNTIYF.

The chain carries TRBV4-3 and TRBJ2-1. The germline V gene encodes CDR1 LGHNA and CDR2 YSLEER. The CDR3 has 14 amino acids. The CDR3 loop is CASSQVEHYNEQFF.